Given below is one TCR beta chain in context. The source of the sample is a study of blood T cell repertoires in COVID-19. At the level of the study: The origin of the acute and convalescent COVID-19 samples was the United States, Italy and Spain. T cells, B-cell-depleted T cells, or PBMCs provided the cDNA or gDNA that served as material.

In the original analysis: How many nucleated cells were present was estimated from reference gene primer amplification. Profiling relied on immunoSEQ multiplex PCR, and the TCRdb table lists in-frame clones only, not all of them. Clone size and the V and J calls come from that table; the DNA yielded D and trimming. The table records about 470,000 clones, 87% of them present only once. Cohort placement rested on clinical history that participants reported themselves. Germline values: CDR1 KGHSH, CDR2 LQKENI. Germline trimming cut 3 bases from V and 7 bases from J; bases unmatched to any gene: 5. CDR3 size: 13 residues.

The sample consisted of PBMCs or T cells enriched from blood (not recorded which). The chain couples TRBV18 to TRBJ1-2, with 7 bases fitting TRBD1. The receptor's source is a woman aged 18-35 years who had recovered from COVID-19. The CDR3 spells CASSPEGAAGYTF. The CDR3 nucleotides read TGTGCCAGCTCACCGGAGGGGGCGGCTGGCTACACCTTC.